This T cell receptor (beta chain) was sequenced during a study of T cell responses to AZD1222 COVID-19 vaccine. Sequencing used immunoSEQ multiplex PCR; TCRdb keeps in-frame clones, though not all of them. Recorded for this sample: over 120,000 clones. Study findings and constraints: Vaccine-related CD4 TCRs covered spike, predominating at 160-218 and 743-854. Spike-specific TCR breadth and depth rose after two AZD1222 doses. Most donors were white British, females outnumbered males, and clonal diversity was possibly underestimated.

Points on this clone: Its specificity is unknown. The sample holds other DNA sequences that translate to the same CDR3.

V was pared by 0 bases and J by 5 bases, with 7 bases between. Germline V gene lookup returns CDR1 ENHRY and CDR2 SYGVKD. This CDR3 is built from 13 residues. The sequence was obtained from an adult in good health. The sample comprised peripheral blood. V and J are TRBV10-3 and TRBJ1-1; a weak D match, TRBD1 (5 bases). This CDR3 reads CAISESGGTEAFF. The DNA of the CDR3 is TGTGCCATCAGTGAGTCTGGGGGAACTGAAGCTTTCTTT.